What follows are 10 T cell receptor beta chains derived from one specimen sequenced in a study of T-cell reconstitution after alpha-beta-depleted transplantation in children. Unique molecular identifiers featured in how the TCRbeta library was prepared. TCRdb fed the PCR reads into MiXCR, producing one record per CDR3 protein. The table has around 87,000 distinct CDR3 sequences, roughly 8% seen once; the top ten hold more than 6.5%. The sample here was PBMCs from the stem cell graft donor, taken from the stem cell graft. These receptors came from a human donor who donated a stem cell graft to a child with congenital amegakaryocytic thrombocytopenia.

This clonotype was counted at least ten times. CDR3 in DNA: TGCGCCAGCAGCTTGGGAGGGAGAGGCACTGAAGCTTTCTTT. Translation gives CASSLGGRGTEAFF. This chain joins TRBV5-1 and TRBJ1-1; D unresolved. Trimming took 0 bases from V and 4 from J, leaving 10 bases between them. Per the germline V gene, CDR1 is SGHRS and CDR2 is YFSETQ. The CDR3 runs 14 residues.

This clonotype was seen repeatedly, ten times or more. CDR3 in amino acids: CSASDFGGQGGNQPQHF. In DNA, the CDR3 is TGCAGTGCTTCGGATTTTGGGGGGCAGGGAGGAAATCAGCCCCAGCATTTT. The chain has TRBV20-1 and TRBJ1-5; D is possibly TRBD1 (6 bases). This CDR3 spans 17 amino acids. Germline values: CDR1 DFQATT, CDR2 SNEGSKA (reference sequence). Trimming cost V 5 bases and J 4 bases, with 24 bases left between them.

This clonotype was found a few times. V gene TRBV5-1 combines with J gene TRBJ2-6, with 13 bases that match TRBD2. The CDR3 consists of 17 residues. V trimming: 4 bases; J trimming: 3 bases; junction bases outside the gene matches: 4. The germline CDR1 and CDR2 sequences are SGHRS and YFSETQ. The CDR3 region is CASSRTSGRNGANVLTF. CDR3 sequence (DNA): TGCGCCAGCAGCCGGACTAGCGGGAGAAATGGGGCCAACGTCCTGACTTTC.

The chain carries TRBV5-5 and TRBJ1-4; no definite D call. The CDR3 consists of 12 residues. Germline V CDR1 and CDR2: SGHKS, YYEKEE (reference sequence). V was pared by 1 base and J by 13 bases, with 11 bases between. CDR3 in amino acids: CASSLREGGLFF. The DNA for the CDR3 is TGTGCCAGCAGCTTGCGAGAGGGAGGACTGTTTTTT. Full variable domain (missing parts from reference TRBV5-5 and TRBJ1-4): DAGVTQSPTHLIKTRGQQVTLRCSPISGHKSVSWYQQVLGQGPQFIFQYYEKEERGRGNFPDRFSARQFPNYSSELNVNALLLGDSALYLCASSLREGGLFFGSGTQLSVL.

Comments on this clonotype: A read error may explain this, as a much larger clone is one base away. The chain has TRBV5-5 and TRBJ2-7; D may correspond to TRBD1 or TRBD2 (5 bases each). This CDR3 has 15 residues. Trimming took off 1 base at V and 3 bases at J, with 14 bases between the two ends. Germline-derived CDR1 and CDR2 are SGHKS and YYEKEE (reference sequence). CDR3 sequence (DNA): TGTGCCAGCAGCTTGACCCCGGGACCAGGCTACGAGCAGTACTTC. It yields the protein CASSLTPGPGYEQYF.

This clonotype showed up many times. The rearrangement links TRBV20-1 to TRBJ2-7; 9 nucleotides align to TRBD1. The CDR3 spans 13 residues. J lost 5 bases, V lost 6 bases, and 8 bases had no gene match. CDR1 is DFQATT and CDR2 is SNEGSKA in the germline V gene (reference sequence). CDR3 nucleotide sequence: TGCAGTGCAGGGGACAGGGCCGGAAACGAGCAGTACTTC. This gives the protein CSAGDRAGNEQYF.

About this clonotype: Being one base from a much bigger clone, this may be a read error. This chain connects TRBV12-3 or TRBV12-4 to TRBJ2-1; D possibly matches TRBD1 or TRBD2 (5 bases each). This CDR3 comprises 15 residues. Written as DNA, the CDR3 is TGTCCCAGCAGTTTTGGAACCGGGACCGCGCGGGAGCAGTTCTTC. It is translated as CPSSFGTGTAREQFF.

In this sample, this clonotype turned up many times. The chain links TRBV9 to TRBJ2-5; D is unresolved. CDR1 is SGDLS and CDR2 is YYNGEE in the germline V gene. The CDR3 has 13 residues. The germline V and J ends were trimmed by 2 bases and 5 bases, with 10 bases remaining between them. CDR3 coding DNA: TGTGCCAGCAGCGTGACTGGAGAGGAGACCCAGTACTTC. This translates into CASSVTGEETQYF.

Details on this clonotype: One junction end disagrees with the germline gene, perhaps due to a read error. The J gene is TRBJ1-1, the V gene TRBV5-6; D unclear. Germline CDR1 reads SGHDT; CDR2 reads YYEEEE. CDR3 length: 14 residues. CDR3 loop: CASSLGPGDTEAFF. CDR3 coding DNA: TGTGCCAGCAGCTTGGGGCCCGGTGACACTGAAGCTTTCTTC.

This clonotype was observed many times. This chain joins TRBV3-1 and TRBJ2-1; no reliable D call. This CDR3 is built from 13 residues. V dropped 1 base and J dropped 6 bases, with 7 bases sitting between them. Germline-derived CDR1 and CDR2 are LGHDT and YNNKEL (reference sequence). CDR3: CASSQANSNEQFF. Written as DNA, the CDR3 is TGTGCCAGCAGCCAAGCTAACAGCAATGAGCAGTTCTTC.